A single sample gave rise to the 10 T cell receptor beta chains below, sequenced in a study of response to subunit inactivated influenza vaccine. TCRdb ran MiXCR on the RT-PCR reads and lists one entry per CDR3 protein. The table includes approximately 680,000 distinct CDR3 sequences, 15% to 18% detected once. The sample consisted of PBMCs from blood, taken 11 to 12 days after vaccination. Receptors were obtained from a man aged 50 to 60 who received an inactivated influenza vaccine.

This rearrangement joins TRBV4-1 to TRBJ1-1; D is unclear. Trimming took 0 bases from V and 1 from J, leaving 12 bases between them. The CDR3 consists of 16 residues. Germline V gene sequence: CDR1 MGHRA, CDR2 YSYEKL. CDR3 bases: TGCGCCAGCAGCCAAGATTCACAGCTAGGGAACACTGAAGCTTTCTTT. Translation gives CASSQDSQLGNTEAFF.

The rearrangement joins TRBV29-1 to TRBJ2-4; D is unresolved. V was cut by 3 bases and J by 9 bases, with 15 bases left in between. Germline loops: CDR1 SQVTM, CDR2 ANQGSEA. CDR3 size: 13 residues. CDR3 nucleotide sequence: TGCAGCGTTGACAAGGGCCCCCCGGGCATTCAGTACTTC. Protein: CSVDKGPPGIQYF.

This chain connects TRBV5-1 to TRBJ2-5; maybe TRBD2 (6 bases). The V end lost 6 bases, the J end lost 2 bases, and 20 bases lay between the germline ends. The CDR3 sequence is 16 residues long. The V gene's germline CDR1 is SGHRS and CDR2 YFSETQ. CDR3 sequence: CASKGSVPGAQETQYF. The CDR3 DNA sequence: TGCGCCAGCAAGGGAAGCGTCCCGGGAGCGCAAGAGACCCAGTACTTC.

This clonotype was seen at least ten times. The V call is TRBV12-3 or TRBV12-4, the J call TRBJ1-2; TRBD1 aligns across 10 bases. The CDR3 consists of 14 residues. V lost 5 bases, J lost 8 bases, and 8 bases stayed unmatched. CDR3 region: CASSLTDRGGGYTF. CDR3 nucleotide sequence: TGTGCCAGCAGTCTAACGGACAGGGGGGGCGGCTACACCTTC.

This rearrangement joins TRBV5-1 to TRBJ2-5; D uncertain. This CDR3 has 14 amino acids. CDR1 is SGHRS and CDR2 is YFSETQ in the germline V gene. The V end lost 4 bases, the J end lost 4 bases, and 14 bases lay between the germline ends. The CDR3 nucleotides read TGCGCCAGCAGCCACCGGGCGCAGTCAGAGACCCAGTACTTC. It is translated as CASSHRAQSETQYF.

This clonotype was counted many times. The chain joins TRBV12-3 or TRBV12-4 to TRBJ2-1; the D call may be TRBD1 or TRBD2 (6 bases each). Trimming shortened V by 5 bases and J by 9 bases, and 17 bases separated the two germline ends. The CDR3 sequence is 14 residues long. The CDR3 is CASSTRGGGAEQFF. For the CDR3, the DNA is TGTGCCAGCAGTACTCGAGGAGGGGGTGCTGAGCAGTTCTTC.

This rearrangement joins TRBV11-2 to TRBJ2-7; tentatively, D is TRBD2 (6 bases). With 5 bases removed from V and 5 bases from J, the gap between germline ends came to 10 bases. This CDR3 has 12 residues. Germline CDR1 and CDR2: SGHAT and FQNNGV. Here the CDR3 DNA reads TGTGCCAGCAGCCATAGCGGAGACGAGCAGTACTTC. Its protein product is CASSHSGDEQYF.

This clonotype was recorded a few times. The CDR3 reads CGAPRRGSYNEQFF. CDR3 in DNA: TGTGGTGCCCCGCGACGGGGGTCCTACAATGAGCAGTTCTTC. The rearrangement uses TRBV28 and TRBJ2-1; D might be TRBD2 (6 bases). The germline gives CDR1 MDHEN, CDR2 SYDVKM. There are 14 residues in the CDR3.

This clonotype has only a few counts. In DNA form, the CDR3 reads TGTGCCAGCAGCCCCGGTCTTCCTCTCGGGGGGGCTCATGGCTACACCTTC. Translating gives CASSPGLPLGGAHGYTF. This rearrangement joins TRBV7-2 to TRBJ1-2; D may be TRBD1 (6 bases). The germline V gene encodes CDR1 SGHTA and CDR2 FQGNSA. V lost 5 bases, J lost 6 bases, and 25 bases lay in between. The CDR3 runs to 17 residues.

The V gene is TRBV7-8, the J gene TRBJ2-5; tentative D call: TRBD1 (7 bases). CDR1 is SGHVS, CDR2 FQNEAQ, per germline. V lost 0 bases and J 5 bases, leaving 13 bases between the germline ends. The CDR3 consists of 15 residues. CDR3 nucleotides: TGTGCCAGCAGCTTAGCGACAGGGAGGCTGGAGACCCAGTACTTC. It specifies CASSLATGRLETQYF.